This T cell receptor (beta chain) was sequenced for a study of follicular helper T cells after annual influenza vaccination. Study-level findings and limits: Recurrent ICOS+CD38+ cTfh clonotypes included tetramer and AIM influenza-specific ones.

This sample's time point: 2014-2015 season, pre-vaccination. V was pared by 7 bases and J by 3 bases, with 14 bases between. The CDR3 is 14 amino acids. Germline CDR1 and CDR2: SEHNR and FQNEAQ (reference sequence). TCRdb keeps only in-frame clones here, not all; method: immunoSEQ multiplex PCR. The table records under 9,500 clones, roughly 80% of them present only once. Note on this clone: The antigen remains unidentified.

The rearrangement links TRBV7-9 to TRBJ2-3, with a weak D call TRBD2 (6 bases). The specimen was CXCR5+ CD38- circulating T follicular helper cells from blood, collected on the day of influenza vaccination. Subset indicated: circulating Tfh, non-naive CD4+CXCR5+PD-1+ (ICOS+CD38+ or ICOS-CD38-). The TCR was taken from an adult who received the influenza vaccine. CDR3 in DNA: TGTGCCAGCACGGCCGGTGGGGGGACAGATACGCAGTATTTT. This translates into CASTAGGGTDTQYF.